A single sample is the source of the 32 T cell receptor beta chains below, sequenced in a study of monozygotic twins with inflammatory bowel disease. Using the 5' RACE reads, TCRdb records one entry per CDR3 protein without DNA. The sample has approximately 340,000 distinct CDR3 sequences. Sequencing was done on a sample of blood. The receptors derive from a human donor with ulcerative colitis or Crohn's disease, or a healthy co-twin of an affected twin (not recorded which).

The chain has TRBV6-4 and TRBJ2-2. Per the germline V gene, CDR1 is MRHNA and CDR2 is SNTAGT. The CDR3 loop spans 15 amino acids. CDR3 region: CASSDSTEDTGELFF.

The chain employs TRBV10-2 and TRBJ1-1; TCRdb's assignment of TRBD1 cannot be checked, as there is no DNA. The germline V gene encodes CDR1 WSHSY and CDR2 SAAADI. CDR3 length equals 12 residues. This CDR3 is CASSEGGTEAFF.

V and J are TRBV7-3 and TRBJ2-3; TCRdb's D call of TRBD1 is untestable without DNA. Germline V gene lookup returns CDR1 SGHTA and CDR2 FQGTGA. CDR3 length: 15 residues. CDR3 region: CASSLNPGTTDTQYF.

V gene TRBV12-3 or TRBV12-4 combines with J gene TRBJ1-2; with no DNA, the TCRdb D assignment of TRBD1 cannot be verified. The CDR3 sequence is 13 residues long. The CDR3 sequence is CASSGTEIYGYTF.

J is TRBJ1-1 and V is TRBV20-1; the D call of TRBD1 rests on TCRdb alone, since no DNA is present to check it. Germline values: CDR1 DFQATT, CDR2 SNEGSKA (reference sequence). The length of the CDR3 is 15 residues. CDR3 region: CSANPAAPEHTEAFF.

CDR3 region: CASSSGTSGGLFQETQYF. The chain has TRBV5-1 and TRBJ2-5; the TCRdb D gene call, TRBD2, has no DNA to confirm it. The CDR3 has 18 amino acids. Germline V gene data show CDR1 as SGHRS and CDR2 as YFSETQ.

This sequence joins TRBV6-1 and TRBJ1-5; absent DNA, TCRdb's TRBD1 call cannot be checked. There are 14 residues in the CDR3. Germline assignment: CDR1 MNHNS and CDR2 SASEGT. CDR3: CASSRDRSGQPQHF.

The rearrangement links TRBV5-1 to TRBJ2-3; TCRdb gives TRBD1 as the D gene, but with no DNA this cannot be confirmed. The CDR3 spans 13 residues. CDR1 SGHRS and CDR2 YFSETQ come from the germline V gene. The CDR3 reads CATRTEGTDTQYF.

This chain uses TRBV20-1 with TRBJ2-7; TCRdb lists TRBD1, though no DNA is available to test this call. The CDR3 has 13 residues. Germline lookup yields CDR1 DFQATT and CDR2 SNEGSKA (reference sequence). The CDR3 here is CSAYKGGVYEQYF.

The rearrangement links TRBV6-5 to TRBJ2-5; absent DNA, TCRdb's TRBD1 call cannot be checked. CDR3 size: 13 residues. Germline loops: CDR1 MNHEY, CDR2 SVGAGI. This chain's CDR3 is CASSWGAQATQYF.

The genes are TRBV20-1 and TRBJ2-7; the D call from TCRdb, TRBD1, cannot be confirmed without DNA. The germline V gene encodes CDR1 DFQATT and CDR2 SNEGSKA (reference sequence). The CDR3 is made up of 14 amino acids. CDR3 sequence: CSARGAGDTYEQYF.

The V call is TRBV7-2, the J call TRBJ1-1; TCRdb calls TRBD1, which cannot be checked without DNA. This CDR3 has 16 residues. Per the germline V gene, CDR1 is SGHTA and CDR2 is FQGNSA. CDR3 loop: CASRIHPDRGHTEAFF.

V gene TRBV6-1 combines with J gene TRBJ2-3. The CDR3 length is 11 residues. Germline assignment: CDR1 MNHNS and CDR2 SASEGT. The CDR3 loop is CASSFKLWQYF.

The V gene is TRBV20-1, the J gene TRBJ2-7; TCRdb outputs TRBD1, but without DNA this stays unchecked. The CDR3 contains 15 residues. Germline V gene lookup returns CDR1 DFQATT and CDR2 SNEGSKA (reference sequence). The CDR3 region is CSARDPSGPHYEQYF.

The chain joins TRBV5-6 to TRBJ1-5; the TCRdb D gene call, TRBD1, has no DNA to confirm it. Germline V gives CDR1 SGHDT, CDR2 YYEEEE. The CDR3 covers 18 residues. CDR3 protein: CASSLRRTGDDGNQPQHF.

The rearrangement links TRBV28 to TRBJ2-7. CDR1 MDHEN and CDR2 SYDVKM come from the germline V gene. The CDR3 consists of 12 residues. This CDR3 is CASSRTATKQYF.

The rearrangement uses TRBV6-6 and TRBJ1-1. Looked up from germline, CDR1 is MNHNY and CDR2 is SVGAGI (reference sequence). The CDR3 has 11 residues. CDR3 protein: CASRDLLRAFF.

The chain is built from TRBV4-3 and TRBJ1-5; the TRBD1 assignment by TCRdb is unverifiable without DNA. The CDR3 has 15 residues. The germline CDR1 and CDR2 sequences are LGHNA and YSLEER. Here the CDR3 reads CASSQDPGGNQPQHF.

The CDR3 here is CASSQDFDTQYF. This chain uses TRBV4-2 with TRBJ2-3. The CDR3 has 12 residues. Germline CDR1 reads LGHNA; CDR2 reads YNFKEQ.

CDR3 amino acids: CASSEGPKNIQYF. The chain recombines TRBV6-1 with TRBJ2-4; TCRdb outputs TRBD2, but without DNA this stays unchecked. The CDR3 has 13 residues. Germline V gives CDR1 MNHNS, CDR2 SASEGT.

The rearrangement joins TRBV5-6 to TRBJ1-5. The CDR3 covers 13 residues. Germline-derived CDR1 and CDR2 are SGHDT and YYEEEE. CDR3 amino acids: CASSSRNNQPQHF.

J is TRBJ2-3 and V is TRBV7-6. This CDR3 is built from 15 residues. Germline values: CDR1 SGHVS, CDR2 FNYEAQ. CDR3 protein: CASSLSDGVVDTQYF.

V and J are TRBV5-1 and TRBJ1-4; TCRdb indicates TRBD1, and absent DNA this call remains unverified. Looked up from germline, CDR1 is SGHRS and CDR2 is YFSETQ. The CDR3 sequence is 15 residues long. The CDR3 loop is CASSRAGDVGEKLFF. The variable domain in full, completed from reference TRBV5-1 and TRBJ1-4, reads KAGVTQTPRYLIKTRGQQVTLSCSPISGHRSVSWYQQTPGQGLQFLFEYFSETQRNKGNFPGRFSGRQFSNSRSEMNVSTLELGDSALYLCASSRAGDVGEKLFFGSGTQLSVL.

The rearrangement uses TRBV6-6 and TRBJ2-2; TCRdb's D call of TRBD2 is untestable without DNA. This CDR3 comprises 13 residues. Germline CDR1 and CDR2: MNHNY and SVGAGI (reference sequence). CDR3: CASSYEAPGELFF.

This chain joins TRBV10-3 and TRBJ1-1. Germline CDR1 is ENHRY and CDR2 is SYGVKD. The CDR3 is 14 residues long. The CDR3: CAISESKVNTEAFF.

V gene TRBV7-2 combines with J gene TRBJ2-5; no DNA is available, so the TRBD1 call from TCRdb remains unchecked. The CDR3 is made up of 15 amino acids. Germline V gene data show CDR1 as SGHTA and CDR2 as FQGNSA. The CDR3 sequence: CASSFGQGPQETQYF.

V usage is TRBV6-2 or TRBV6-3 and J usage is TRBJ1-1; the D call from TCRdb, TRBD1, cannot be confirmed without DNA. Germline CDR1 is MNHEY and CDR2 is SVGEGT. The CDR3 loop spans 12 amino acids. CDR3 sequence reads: CASSYNSRPAFF.

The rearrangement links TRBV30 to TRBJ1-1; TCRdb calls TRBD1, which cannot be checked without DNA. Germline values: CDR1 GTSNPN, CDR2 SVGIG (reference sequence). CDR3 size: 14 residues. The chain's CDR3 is CAWNTFGGRTEAFF.

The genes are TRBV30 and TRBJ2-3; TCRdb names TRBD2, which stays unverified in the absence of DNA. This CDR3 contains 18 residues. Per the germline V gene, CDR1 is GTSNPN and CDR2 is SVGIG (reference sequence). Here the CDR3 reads CAWSVWSSGVGGTDTQYF.

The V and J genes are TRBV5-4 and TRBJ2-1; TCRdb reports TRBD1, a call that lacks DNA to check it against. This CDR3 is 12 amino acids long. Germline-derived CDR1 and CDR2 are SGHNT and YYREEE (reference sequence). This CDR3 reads CAGGQGRNEQFF.

CDR3 sequence: CACSLGGIAGITDTQYF. The V and J genes are TRBV7-2 and TRBJ2-3; TCRdb's D call, TRBD2, is unchecked because there is no DNA. The CDR3 length is 17 residues. The germline V gene has CDR1 SGHTA and CDR2 FQGNSA.

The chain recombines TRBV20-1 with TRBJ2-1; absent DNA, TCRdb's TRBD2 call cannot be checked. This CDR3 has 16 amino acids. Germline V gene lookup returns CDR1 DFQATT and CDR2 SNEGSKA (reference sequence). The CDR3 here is CSARPTLAGRYNEQFF.